The 3 T cell receptor beta chains below all came from one sample that was sequenced in a study of T-cell memory formation after mild COVID-19. MiXCR, run by TCRdb on the 5' RACE reads, gives a single entry per CDR3 protein. The repertoire includes roughly 80,000 distinct CDR3 sequences, about 15% of them detected once, and roughly 33% sits in the top ten. The sequenced sample consisted of PBMCs or a T cell subset sorted from them (not recorded which). These receptors all come from an adult woman who had mild COVID-19 (a few samples of this study predate the infection). Cell type and time point are not known.

The rearrangement links TRBV7-6 to TRBJ2-3; no clear D gene. V lost 1 base, J lost 2 bases, and 16 bases lay in between. The V gene's germline CDR1 is SGHVS and CDR2 FNYEAQ. The CDR3 has 17 amino acids. CDR3 region: CASSLVGVMGATDTQYF. The CDR3 DNA reads TGTGCCAGCAGCTTAGTCGGCGTTATGGGCGCCACAGATACGCAGTATTTT.

Remarks on this clonotype: The junction does not match germline at one end; this may be a read error. The CDR3: CATSLVLAGSEQYF. CDR3 DNA sequence: TGTGCCACCAGCTTAGTACTAGCGGGAAGCGAGCAGTACTTC. The V and J genes are TRBV11-2 and TRBJ2-7; 10 bases are shared with TRBD2. Germline V CDR1 and CDR2: SGHAT, FQNNGV. The CDR3 covers 14 residues.

This clonotype was seen more than once but under ten times. V is TRBV5-1 and J is TRBJ2-5; D not resolved. This CDR3 comprises 12 residues. Germline CDR1 reads SGHRS; CDR2 reads YFSETQ. The ends were cut back, 5 bases at V and 3 bases at J, with 8 bases in the middle. CDR3 coding DNA: TGCGCCAGCAGGGGTGGGGAAGAGACCCAGTACTTC. Its protein is CASRGGEETQYF.